Sequencing of this TCR beta chain was carried out in a study of blood T cell repertoires in COVID-19. At the level of the study: There were acute and convalescent COVID-19 samples, and they came from the United States, Italy and Spain.

This clone was counted a single time. Original methodology: Amplification of reference gene primers was used by the study to estimate nucleated cell counts. Profiled with immunoSEQ multiplex PCR; TCRdb holds only in-frame clones, not every one. That table gives V, J and clone size, and the DNA gave D and trimming. The repertoire consists of approximately 400,000 clones, with roughly four fifths occurring once and the leading ten covering more than 0.95%. Sequenced input: peripheral blood. The sequence came from a human donor with acute or convalescent COVID-19. The donor label of this sample is uncertain.

The CDR3 here is CASSQDLEGYEQYF. The CDR3 region has the DNA TGTGCCAGCAGCCAAGATTTGGAGGGCTACGAGCAGTACTTC. The chain is built from TRBV14 and TRBJ2-7, with D possibly matching TRBD2 (6 bases). This CDR3 has 14 residues. CDR1 and CDR2 (germline): SGHDN, FVKESK. V shed 0 bases and J shed 3 bases, with 9 bases lying between them.